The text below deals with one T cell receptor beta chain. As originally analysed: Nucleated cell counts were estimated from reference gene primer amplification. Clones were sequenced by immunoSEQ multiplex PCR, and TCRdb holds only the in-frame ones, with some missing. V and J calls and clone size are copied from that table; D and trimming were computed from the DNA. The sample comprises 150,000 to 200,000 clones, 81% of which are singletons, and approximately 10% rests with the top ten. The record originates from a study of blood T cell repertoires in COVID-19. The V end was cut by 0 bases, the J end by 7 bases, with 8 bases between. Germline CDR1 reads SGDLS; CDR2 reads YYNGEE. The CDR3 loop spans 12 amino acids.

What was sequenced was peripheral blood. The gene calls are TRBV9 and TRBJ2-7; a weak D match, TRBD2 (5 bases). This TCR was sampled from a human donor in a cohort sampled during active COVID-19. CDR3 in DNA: TGTGCCAGCAGCGTAGCTCCGGGGGAGCAGTACTTC. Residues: CASSVAPGEQYF.